The entry that follows covers one T cell receptor (beta chain) sequence. The CDR3 extends over 14 amino acids. The germline gives CDR1 SQVTM, CDR2 ANQGSEA. V was pared by 2 bases and J by 0 bases, with 8 bases between. The data originate from a study of T cell changes during pregnancy in multiple sclerosis. Repertoires were generated with immunoSEQ multiplex PCR, while TCRdb's copy carries only in-frame clones and drops some. The sample consists of just under 60,000 clones, about 91% of them appearing once. The sequence was collected from a female donor with multiple sclerosis, enrolled in a pregnancy study. The source material was peripheral blood, sampled in the first trimester of pregnancy. The V gene is TRBV29-1, the J gene TRBJ2-4; D remains ambiguous. The CDR3 nucleotides read TGCAGCGTTGAATTCAGATTAGCCAAAAACATTCAGTACTTC. It is translated as CSVEFRLAKNIQYF.